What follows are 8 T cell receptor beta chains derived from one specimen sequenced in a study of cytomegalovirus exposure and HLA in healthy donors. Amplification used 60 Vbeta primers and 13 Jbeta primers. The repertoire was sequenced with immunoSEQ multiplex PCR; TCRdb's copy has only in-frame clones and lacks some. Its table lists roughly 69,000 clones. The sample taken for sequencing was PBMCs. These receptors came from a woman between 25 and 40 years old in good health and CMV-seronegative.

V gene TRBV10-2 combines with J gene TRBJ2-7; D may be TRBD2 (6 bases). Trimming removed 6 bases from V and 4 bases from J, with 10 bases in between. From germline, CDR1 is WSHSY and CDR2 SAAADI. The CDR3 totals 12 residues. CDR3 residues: CASRVEGYEQYF. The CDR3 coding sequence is TGCGCCAGCAGGGTGGAGGGTTACGAGCAGTACTTC.

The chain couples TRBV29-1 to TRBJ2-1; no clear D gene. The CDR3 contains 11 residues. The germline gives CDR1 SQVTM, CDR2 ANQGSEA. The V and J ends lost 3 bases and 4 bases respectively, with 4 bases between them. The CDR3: CSVDLYNEQFF. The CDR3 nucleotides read TGCAGCGTTGATTTATACAATGAGCAGTTCTTC.

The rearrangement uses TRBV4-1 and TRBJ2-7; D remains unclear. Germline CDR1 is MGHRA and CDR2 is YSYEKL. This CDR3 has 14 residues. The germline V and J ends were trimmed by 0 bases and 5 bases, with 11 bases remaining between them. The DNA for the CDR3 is TGCGCCAGCAGCCAAGAACGACAAGAGCACGAGCAGTACTTC. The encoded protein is CASSQERQEHEQYF.

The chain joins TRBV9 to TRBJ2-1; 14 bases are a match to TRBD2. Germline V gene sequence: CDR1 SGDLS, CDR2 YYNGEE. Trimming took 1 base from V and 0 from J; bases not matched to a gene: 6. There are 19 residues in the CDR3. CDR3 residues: CASSVSGLAGGSSYNEQFF. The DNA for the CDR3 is TGTGCCAGCAGCGTATCCGGACTAGCGGGAGGTAGCTCCTACAATGAGCAGTTCTTC.

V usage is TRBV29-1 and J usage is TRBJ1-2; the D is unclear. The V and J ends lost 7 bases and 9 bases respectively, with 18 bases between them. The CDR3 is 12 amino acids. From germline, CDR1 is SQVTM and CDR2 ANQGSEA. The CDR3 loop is CSGGGGPESYTF. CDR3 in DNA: TGCAGCGGGGGTGGCGGGCCGGAAAGCTACACCTTC.

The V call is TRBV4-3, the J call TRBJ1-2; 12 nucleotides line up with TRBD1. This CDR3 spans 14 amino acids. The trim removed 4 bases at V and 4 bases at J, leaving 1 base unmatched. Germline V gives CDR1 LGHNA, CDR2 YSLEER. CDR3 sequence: CASSPGQGAYGYTF. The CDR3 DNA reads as TGCGCCAGCAGCCCGGGACAGGGGGCCTATGGCTACACCTTC.

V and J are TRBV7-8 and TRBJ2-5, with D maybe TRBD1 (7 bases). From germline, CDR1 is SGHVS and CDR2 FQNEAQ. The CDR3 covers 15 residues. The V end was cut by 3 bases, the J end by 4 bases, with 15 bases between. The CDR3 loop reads CASSFETGRRETQYF. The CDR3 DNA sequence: TGTGCCAGCAGCTTCGAGACAGGGAGGAGAGAGACCCAGTACTTC.

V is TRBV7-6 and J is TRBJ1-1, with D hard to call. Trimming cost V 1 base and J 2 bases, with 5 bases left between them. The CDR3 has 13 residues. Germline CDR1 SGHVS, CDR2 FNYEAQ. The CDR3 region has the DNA TGTGCCAGCAGCTTAGAGCCCAACACTGAAGCTTTCTTT. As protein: CASSLEPNTEAFF.